Listed below are T cell receptor beta chains from one sample, sequenced in a study of Graves' ophthalmopathy and Graves' hyperthyroidism. MiXCR, applied by TCRdb to the multiplex PCR reads, yields one record per CDR3 protein. The top ten hold approximately 46% of the sample, which has 600,000 to 950,000 distinct CDR3 sequences, around 40% seen once. Sequencing was done on a sample of peripheral blood. These receptor sequences come from an adult man with Graves' ophthalmopathy. Both conserved end residues are part of each CDR3. A D gene is named only where the DNA matches it firmly. Size is stated for part of the rows, as once, few or many counts, or as a class when the clone is expanded.

clone_size: few; v_call: TRBV6-2/TRBV6-3; d_call: .; j_call: TRBJ2-5; cdr3_nt: TGTGCCAGCAGTTACTCCCTCCGGGGCCAAGAGACCCAGTACTTC; cdr3_aa: CASSYSLRGQETQYF
clone_size: .; v_call: TRBV12-3/TRBV12-4; d_call: .; j_call: TRBJ2-5; cdr3_nt: TGTGCCAGTACCCCCCGTCCGGGAGAGACCCAGTACTTC; cdr3_aa: CASTPRPGETQYF
clone_size: many; v_call: TRBV20-1; d_call: TRBD1; j_call: TRBJ1-1; cdr3_nt: TGCAGTGCTCAAGGGGGCTACACTGAAGCTTTCTTT; cdr3_aa: CSAQGGYTEAFF
clone_size: .; v_call: TRBV24-1; d_call: .; j_call: TRBJ1-5; cdr3_nt: TGTGCCAGCAGCCATATCCCCAGGAATAGCAATCAGCCCCAGCATTTT; cdr3_aa: CASSHIPRNSNQPQHF
clone_size: few; v_call: TRBV20-1; d_call: .; j_call: TRBJ1-5; cdr3_nt: TGCAGTGCCCTTGGACCCACTGTAGATAGCAATCAGCCCCAGCATTTT; cdr3_aa: CSALGPTVDSNQPQHF
clone_size: .; v_call: TRBV5-5; d_call: .; j_call: TRBJ1-4; cdr3_nt: TGCGCCAGCAGAAGTACCCCAATTTTCTCAACTAATGAAAAACTGTTTTTT; cdr3_aa: CASRSTPIFSTNEKLFF
clone_size: many; v_call: TRBV7-2; d_call: .; j_call: TRBJ2-5; cdr3_nt: TGTGCCAGCAGTCCGGACGGTTCTCGGGAGACCCAGTACTTC; cdr3_aa: CASSPDGSRETQYF
clone_size: many; v_call: TRBV7-9; d_call: .; j_call: TRBJ1-5; cdr3_nt: TGTGCCAGCAGCTTAGTAGCCGATCAGCCCCAGCATTTT; cdr3_aa: CASSLVADQPQHF
clone_size: many; v_call: TRBV2; d_call: TRBD2; j_call: TRBJ2-7; cdr3_nt: TGTGCCATCCCAGGGAGGGGCTACGAGCAGTACTTC; cdr3_aa: CAIPGRGYEQYF
clone_size: .; v_call: TRBV12-3/TRBV12-4; d_call: TRBD1; j_call: TRBJ1-1; cdr3_nt: TGTGCTAGTGGTCTGACAGGGTCCAACACTGAAGCTTTCTTT; cdr3_aa: CASGLTGSNTEAFF
clone_size: .; v_call: TRBV29-1; d_call: TRBD1; j_call: TRBJ1-2; cdr3_nt: TGCAGCGTTGGCGGACAGGGGACAGTACCCTACTCGGGCTACACCTTC; cdr3_aa: CSVGGQGTVPYSGYTF
clone_size: once; v_call: TRBV7-9; d_call: TRBD2; j_call: TRBJ2-3; cdr3_nt: TGCGCCAGCAGCCGAAAGGGCGGGAGTACCGCAGATACGCAGTATTTT; cdr3_aa: CASSRKGGSTADTQYF
clone_size: .; v_call: TRBV5-1; d_call: .; j_call: TRBJ2-2; cdr3_nt: TGCGCCAGCAGCCCGGGGGCCCGGCCTGGCACCGGGGAGCTGTTTTTT; cdr3_aa: CASSPGARPGTGELFF
clone_size: many; v_call: TRBV9; d_call: .; j_call: TRBJ1-2; cdr3_nt: TGTGCCAGCAGCCCGACCTCCAGACAGACTAACTATGGCTACACCTTC; cdr3_aa: CASSPTSRQTNYGYTF
clone_size: few; v_call: TRBV10-3; d_call: .; j_call: TRBJ2-5; cdr3_nt: TGTGCCAGCAGTATCAGGGTCGGCGAGACCCAGTACTTC; cdr3_aa: CASSIRVGETQYF
clone_size: many; v_call: TRBV9; d_call: .; j_call: TRBJ2-2; cdr3_nt: TGTGCCAGCAGCGCCGGACACACCGGGGAGCTGTTTTTT; cdr3_aa: CASSAGHTGELFF
clone_size: many; v_call: TRBV25-1; d_call: TRBD1; j_call: TRBJ1-1; cdr3_nt: TGTGCCAGCAGTGAACCTCGGACAGGGGGCGTGACTGAAGCTTTCTTT; cdr3_aa: CASSEPRTGGVTEAFF
clone_size: .; v_call: TRBV5-1; d_call: TRBD2; j_call: TRBJ2-7; cdr3_nt: TGCGCCAGCAGCGGAGCTAGCGGCGACTACGAGCAGTACTTC; cdr3_aa: CASSGASGDYEQYF
clone_size: few; v_call: TRBV24-1; d_call: TRBD2; j_call: TRBJ2-5; cdr3_nt: TGTGCCAGCAACCCAGCGGGGGGCGAGGAGACCCAGTACTTC; cdr3_aa: CASNPAGGEETQYF
clone_size: few; v_call: TRBV7-9; d_call: TRBD1; j_call: TRBJ1-2; cdr3_nt: TGTGCCAGCAGCTTAGGCAGGGGGCGCGCCAAAGACTATGGCTACACCTTC; cdr3_aa: CASSLGRGRAKDYGYTF
clone_size: .; v_call: TRBV24-1; d_call: .; j_call: TRBJ1-5; cdr3_nt: TGTGCCAACAGTTACCTTCACCAACAAAGCAATCAGCCCCAGCATTTT; cdr3_aa: CANSYLHQQSNQPQHF
clone_size: .; v_call: TRBV7-9; d_call: .; j_call: TRBJ2-2; cdr3_nt: TGTGCCAGCAGCTTAACGGGGGCGCACACCGGGGAGCTGTTTTTT; cdr3_aa: CASSLTGAHTGELFF
clone_size: .; v_call: TRBV28; d_call: .; j_call: TRBJ2-5; cdr3_nt: TGTGCCAGCAGGGGAGCGGCGGGGCAAGAGACCCAGTACTTC; cdr3_aa: CASRGAAGQETQYF
clone_size: .; v_call: TRBV10-3; d_call: .; j_call: TRBJ2-1; cdr3_nt: TGTGCCAGCAGTGAAGCCCCGTGGGTCGGGGCGCTGGGGTACGAGCAGTTCTTC; cdr3_aa: CASSEAPWVGALGYEQFF
clone_size: few; v_call: TRBV2; d_call: TRBD1; j_call: TRBJ2-7; cdr3_nt: TGTGCCAGCAGCCGTCCCAACAGGGGGTTGGAATACGAGCAGTACTTC; cdr3_aa: CASSRPNRGLEYEQYF
clone_size: .; v_call: TRBV7-6; d_call: .; j_call: TRBJ2-3; cdr3_nt: TGCGCCAGCAGCCAGGCGAACACAGATACGCAGTATTTT; cdr3_aa: CASSQANTDTQYF
clone_size: .; v_call: TRBV7-9; d_call: TRBD1; j_call: TRBJ2-7; cdr3_nt: TGTGCCAGCAGCTTAGCGCCCCAGACAGGGATCTACGAGCAGTACTTC; cdr3_aa: CASSLAPQTGIYEQYF
clone_size: many; v_call: TRBV10-2; d_call: TRBD1; j_call: TRBJ1-5; cdr3_nt: TGCGCCAGCAGACCCGACAGGGGGAATCAGCCCCAGCATTTT; cdr3_aa: CASRPDRGNQPQHF
clone_size: many; v_call: TRBV10-2; d_call: .; j_call: TRBJ1-6; cdr3_nt: TGCGCCAGCAGTGAGTGGGATGGGGATTCACCCCTCCACTTT; cdr3_aa: CASSEWDGDSPLHF
clone_size: .; v_call: TRBV19; d_call: TRBD1; j_call: TRBJ1-5; cdr3_nt: TGTGCCAGTAGTATAGTCGCGGACAGGGTTCGCAGTCAGCCCCAGCATTTT; cdr3_aa: CASSIVADRVRSQPQHF
clone_size: .; v_call: TRBV7-9; d_call: .; j_call: TRBJ1-2; cdr3_nt: TGTGCCAGCGTAGATTCGACGGGACGGTATGGCTACACCTTC; cdr3_aa: CASVDSTGRYGYTF
clone_size: .; v_call: TRBV10-3; d_call: .; j_call: TRBJ1-6; cdr3_nt: TGTGCCATCAGTGAACAGAATGGTTCACCCCTCCACTTT; cdr3_aa: CAISEQNGSPLHF
clone_size: many; v_call: TRBV5-1; d_call: .; j_call: TRBJ2-7; cdr3_nt: TGTGCCAGCAGCTTGGATTCGGGGGCGGATGAGCAGTACTTC; cdr3_aa: CASSLDSGADEQYF
clone_size: .; v_call: TRBV10-3; d_call: .; j_call: TRBJ1-2; cdr3_nt: TGTGCCAGCAGTTCCCCCAGGGGCGGTGGCTACACCTTC; cdr3_aa: CASSSPRGGGYTF
clone_size: many; v_call: TRBV5-4; d_call: .; j_call: TRBJ2-5; cdr3_nt: TGTGCCAGCAGCTCGGGGACTCAAGAGACCCAGTACTTC; cdr3_aa: CASSSGTQETQYF
clone_size: .; v_call: TRBV10-1; d_call: .; j_call: TRBJ2-6; cdr3_nt: TGCGCCAGCAGTGGGTGGGGCCCAGGGACTGGGGCCAACGTCCTGACTTTC; cdr3_aa: CASSGWGPGTGANVLTF
clone_size: .; v_call: TRBV10-2; d_call: .; j_call: TRBJ2-6; cdr3_nt: TGCGCCAGCAGTGACAGGGGCACTGGGGCCAACGTCCTGACTTTC; cdr3_aa: CASSDRGTGANVLTF
clone_size: .; v_call: TRBV6-4; d_call: .; j_call: TRBJ1-6; cdr3_nt: TGTGCCAGCAGTTACCCACGAGGATGGAGCTCCTATAATTCACCCCTCCACTTT; cdr3_aa: CASSYPRGWSSYNSPLHF
clone_size: .; v_call: TRBV10-3; d_call: .; j_call: TRBJ1-1; cdr3_nt: TGTGCCAGCAGTCACACACTGGAAGCTTTCTTT; cdr3_aa: CASSHTLEAFF
clone_size: many; v_call: TRBV24-1; d_call: TRBD1; j_call: TRBJ2-2; cdr3_nt: TGTGCCACCAGCAGACAGGGTGGGAACACCGGGGAGCTGTTTTTT; cdr3_aa: CATSRQGGNTGELFF
clone_size: few; v_call: TRBV5-8; d_call: .; j_call: TRBJ2-5; cdr3_nt: TGTGCCAGCAGCTTGCTCCGGGCCCAAGAGACCCAGTACTTC; cdr3_aa: CASSLLRAQETQYF
clone_size: .; v_call: TRBV29-1; d_call: .; j_call: TRBJ2-7; cdr3_nt: TGCAGCGTTGAAAAGCTTGACAGGCCTACCTACGAGCAGTACTTC; cdr3_aa: CSVEKLDRPTYEQYF
clone_size: many; v_call: TRBV2; d_call: .; j_call: TRBJ1-5; cdr3_nt: TGTGCCAGCAGTGTGGGGCAGCCCCAGCATTTT; cdr3_aa: CASSVGQPQHF
clone_size: many; v_call: TRBV29-1; d_call: .; j_call: TRBJ2-5; cdr3_nt: TGCAGCGTCGGGGGACCGACGCAAGAGACCCAGTACTTC; cdr3_aa: CSVGGPTQETQYF
clone_size: .; v_call: TRBV11-1; d_call: .; j_call: TRBJ2-7; cdr3_nt: TGTGCCAGCAGTTTCGTCCCGCCGTACGAGCAGTACTTC; cdr3_aa: CASSFVPPYEQYF
clone_size: .; v_call: TRBV25-1; d_call: .; j_call: TRBJ2-2; cdr3_nt: TGTGCCGCTGGCACGAACACCGGGGAGCTGTTTTTT; cdr3_aa: CAAGTNTGELFF
clone_size: .; v_call: TRBV7-9; d_call: TRBD1; j_call: TRBJ1-1; cdr3_nt: TGTGCCAGCAAGGGACAGGGAGAGCCCACTGAAGCTTTCTTT; cdr3_aa: CASKGQGEPTEAFF
clone_size: .; v_call: TRBV25-1; d_call: TRBD1; j_call: TRBJ2-7; cdr3_nt: TGTGCCAGCAGTTTATGGTCAGGGGGCGTTCGCTACGAGCAGTACTTC; cdr3_aa: CASSLWSGGVRYEQYF
clone_size: .; v_call: TRBV7-3; d_call: TRBD1; j_call: TRBJ1-1; cdr3_nt: TGTGCCAGCAGGAAAGGGGGCGCGGGCACTGAAGCTTTCTTT; cdr3_aa: CASRKGGAGTEAFF
clone_size: .; v_call: TRBV5-1; d_call: .; j_call: TRBJ2-3; cdr3_nt: TGCGCCAGCAGCTTGGACATAGCGGACACAGATACGCAGTATTTT; cdr3_aa: CASSLDIADTDTQYF
clone_size: .; v_call: TRBV20-1; d_call: .; j_call: TRBJ2-7; cdr3_nt: TGCAGTGCTAGGGCAAGACATCAGAGCTCCTACGAGCAGTACTTC; cdr3_aa: CSARARHQSSYEQYF
clone_size: .; v_call: TRBV5-1; d_call: .; j_call: TRBJ1-2; cdr3_nt: TGCGCCAGCAGCCCGGACAGCTCTTGGGGCTACACCTTC; cdr3_aa: CASSPDSSWGYTF
clone_size: .; v_call: TRBV6-1; d_call: .; j_call: TRBJ2-5; cdr3_nt: TGTGCCATCAGGGTCCCGAAGAGAGAGACCCAGTACTTC; cdr3_aa: CAIRVPKRETQYF
clone_size: many; v_call: TRBV14; d_call: TRBD1; j_call: TRBJ2-7; cdr3_nt: TGTGCCAGCAGCCAACGACAGGGTGCCGAGCAGTACTTC; cdr3_aa: CASSQRQGAEQYF
clone_size: few; v_call: TRBV10-3; d_call: .; j_call: TRBJ1-2; cdr3_nt: TGTGCCAGCAGTTCCCTCTCCAGACGCGGTAGCTACACCTTC; cdr3_aa: CASSSLSRRGSYTF